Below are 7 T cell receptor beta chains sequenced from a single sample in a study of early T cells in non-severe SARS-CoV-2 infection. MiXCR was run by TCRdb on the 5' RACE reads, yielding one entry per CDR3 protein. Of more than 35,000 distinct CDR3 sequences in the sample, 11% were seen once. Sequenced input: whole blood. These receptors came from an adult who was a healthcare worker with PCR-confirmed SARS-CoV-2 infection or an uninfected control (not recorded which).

CDR3 sequence reads: CASSLRGGASGYTF. For the CDR3, the DNA is TGTGCCAGCAGTTTGAGGGGGGGCGCGAGTGGCTACACCTTC. The genes are TRBV27 and TRBJ1-2, with D perhaps matching TRBD1 (6 bases). The CDR3 loop spans 14 amino acids. Looked up from germline, CDR1 is MNHEY and CDR2 is SMNVEV (reference sequence). V lost 3 bases and J 7 bases, leaving 15 bases between the germline ends.

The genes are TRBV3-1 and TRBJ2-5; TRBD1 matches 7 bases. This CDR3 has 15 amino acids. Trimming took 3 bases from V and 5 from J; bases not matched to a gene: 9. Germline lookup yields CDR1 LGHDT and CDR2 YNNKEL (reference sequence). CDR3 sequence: CASSQDRRKGETQYF. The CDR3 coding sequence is TGTGCCAGCAGCCAGGACAGGAGGAAAGGGGAGACCCAGTACTTC.

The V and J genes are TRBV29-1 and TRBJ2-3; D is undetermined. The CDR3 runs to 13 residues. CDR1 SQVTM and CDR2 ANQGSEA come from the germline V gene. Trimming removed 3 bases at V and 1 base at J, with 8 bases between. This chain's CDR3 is CSVEFSGTDTQYF. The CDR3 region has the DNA TGCAGCGTTGAGTTCTCGGGCACAGATACGCAGTATTTT.

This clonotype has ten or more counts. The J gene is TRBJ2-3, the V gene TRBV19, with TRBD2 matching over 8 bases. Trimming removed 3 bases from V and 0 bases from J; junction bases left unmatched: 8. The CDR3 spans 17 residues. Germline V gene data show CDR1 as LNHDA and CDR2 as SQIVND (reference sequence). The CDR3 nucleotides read TGTGCCAGTAGTATCTCAGCGGGGGCAGCTAGCACAGATACGCAGTATTTT. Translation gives CASSISAGAASTDTQYF.

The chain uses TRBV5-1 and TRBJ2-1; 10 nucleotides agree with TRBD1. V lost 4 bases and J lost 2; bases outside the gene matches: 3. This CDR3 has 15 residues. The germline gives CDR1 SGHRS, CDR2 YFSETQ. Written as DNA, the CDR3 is TGCGCCAGCAGCAGGGACAGGGGAACCTACAATGAGCAGTTCTTC. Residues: CASSRDRGTYNEQFF.

CDR3 coding DNA: TGCGCCAGCCGCAGACAGGGGGCGCCTGCGAACACCGGGGAGCTGTTTTTT. As protein: CASRRQGAPANTGELFF. This sequence joins TRBV5-1 and TRBJ2-2, with 10 bases fitting TRBD1. V gave up 7 bases and J gave up 0 bases; unmatched junction bases: 9. This CDR3 has 17 amino acids. Germline CDR1 reads SGHRS; CDR2 reads YFSETQ.

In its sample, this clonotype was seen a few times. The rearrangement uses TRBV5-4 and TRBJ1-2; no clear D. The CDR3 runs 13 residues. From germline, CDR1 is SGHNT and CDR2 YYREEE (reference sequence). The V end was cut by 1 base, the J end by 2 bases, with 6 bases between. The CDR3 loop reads CASSLRANYGYTF. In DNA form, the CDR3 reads TGTGCCAGCAGCTTGAGAGCGAACTATGGCTACACCTTC.